The rows below give T cell receptor beta chains drawn from one sample of a study of blood T cell repertoires in COVID-19. Method: immunoSEQ multiplex PCR; TCRdb's copy keeps in-frame clones and lacks some. Of fewer than 200,000 clones listed, around four fifths are singletons. The material sequenced was peripheral blood. These receptor sequences come from a woman older than 75 with acute or convalescent COVID-19. Each CDR3 is given with its conserved first and last residue. Each record gives: CDR3 protein, D gene, V gene. D genes are given only for firm matches.

CDR3: CASTRDRGSDEQFF
D: TRBD1
V: TRBV10-1

CDR3: CASSKTSGYYEQYF
D: -
V: TRBV21-1

CDR3: CAWSVRQDTEAFF
D: -
V: TRBV30

CDR3: CSVVASVARGEQFF
D: -
V: TRBV29-1

CDR3: CASSRLGAVNEQFF
D: -
V: TRBV3-1/TRBV3-2

CDR3: CASSRDRAYEQYF
D: -
V: TRBV4-3

CDR3: CASSQHDTVTYEQYF
D: -
V: TRBV4-1

CDR3: CASSLGRESPLHF
D: -
V: TRBV12-3/TRBV12-4

CDR3: CASGLNTMGGKDGELFF
D: -
V: TRBV12-5

CDR3: CASSSTGGRYEQYF
D: TRBD1
V: TRBV27

CDR3: CASSLSIQVNHGYTF
D: -
V: TRBV27

CDR3: CASMQGQGASGELFF
D: TRBD1
V: TRBV19

CDR3: CASSQGVGVYEQFF
D: -
V: TRBV4-1

CDR3: CASSYGLASETQYF
D: TRBD2
V: TRBV5-1

CDR3: CASSSISRGTDTQYF
D: -
V: TRBV7-9

CDR3: CASRTATGYYNEQFF
D: -
V: TRBV28

CDR3: CASSIGRRGKAFF
D: -
V: TRBV19

CDR3: CASSPQGIQETQYF
D: TRBD1
V: TRBV5-1

CDR3: CASSIEGGDYEQYF
D: -
V: TRBV19

CDR3: CASSLNRVGGELFF
D: -
V: TRBV11-3

CDR3: CASSQEGTGWNTEAFF
D: TRBD1
V: TRBV4-1

CDR3: CASTGMGTGGYQPQHF
D: TRBD1
V: TRBV19

CDR3: CASSQDRDSPQHF
D: -
V: TRBV3-1/TRBV3-2

CDR3: CASNGGTEAFF
D: -
V: TRBV28

CDR3: CASSRSGTEAFF
D: -
V: TRBV14

CDR3: CASRGMDRALGELFF
D: -
V: TRBV6-1

CDR3: CASSTGDRGNTEAFF
D: -
V: TRBV5-1

CDR3: CASSQDRGAAAGTSGYEQYF
D: TRBD2
V: TRBV4-1

CDR3: CASKLAGGREQYF
D: TRBD2
V: TRBV5-4

CDR3: CASSNQGVGYREQFF
D: TRBD1
V: TRBV6-5

CDR3: CASSSGQEDIVF
D: TRBD1
V: TRBV5-1

CDR3: CASSHGEGYTIYF
D: -
V: TRBV5-4

CDR3: CASSQRTGRHTEAFF
D: TRBD1
V: TRBV14